This T cell receptor (beta chain) was recorded in a study of shared clonotypes between healthy human individuals (dated by TCRdb to about 2020). Study-level background: The cohort comprised two women and three men aged 18 to 49 years. For each donor, CD4 naive and CD4 memory were each given three plates, CD8 naive was given two plates, and CD8 memory was given one plate. Blood TCR repertoires of about 5 healthy adults were deeply sequenced to estimate repertoire size and the extent of clonotype sharing between individuals. To increase sequencing depth and limit assay-specific biases, TCR repertoire library preparation and sequencing were carried out by different laboratories using diverse techniques. Each donor's leukapheresis produced roughly between about 0.8 and 8.9 billion PBMCs.

The donors were healthy, HIV-negative adults with no recently reported acute infections or vaccinations. All donors were Caucasian adults living in Nashville, Tennessee, USA. Magnetic negative selection was used to enrich CD4+ T cells, after which naive cells were positively selected on CD45RA and the negative fraction became the memory subset. Blood was collected by leukapheresis, and PBMCs were isolated by Ficoll-Histopaque density gradient centrifugation and then cryopreserved in liquid nitrogen vapor phase. Analytical flow cytometry was used to check the purity and quantity of each magnetically sorted T cell population. Genomic DNA was isolated from each sorted fraction and quantified by UV absorbance on a Nanodrop 2000c. As regards this clone: This receptor's antigen is unknown. It has no much larger one-base neighbor in the sample; base qualities were not kept.

Points the paper makes about the study in general: Naive subsets generally had larger estimated clonotype richness than memory subsets did. Rarefaction of sorted-subset datasets indicated incomplete sequencing despite the large sequencing depth. The small number of donors limited the genetic and exposure-history diversity represented. Sharing across a handful of donors was observed for approximately 4.6% of naive CD4, 3.5% of naive CD8, over 2% of memory CD4, and less than 0.45% of memory CD8 clonotypes. Sampling was restricted to blood, and TCR repertoires in tissues likely differ from the TCR repertoires found in blood. Clonotypes shared by all four sorted-subset donors showed higher generation probabilities than non-shared clonotypes. Pairwise subsampling indicated that sequencing depth was expected to affect the degree of clonotype sharing among donors.

TCR CDR3 regions were amplified from genomic DNA by multiplex PCR using the deep immunoSEQ assay. Extracted genomic DNA from each cell subset was spread evenly across all wells of several immunoSEQ 96-well plates, with each plate serving as a replicate. For sorted subsets, each replicate PCR was loaded with about 200 ng genomic DNA, equivalent to 30,000 or so T cell genomes. Purified libraries were quantified with a Qubit 3.0 fluorometer, sized on a Bioanalyzer 2100, and re-quantified with the KAPA Library Quantification kit. A separate single-read 150-cycle Illumina NextSeq 550 flow cell was used to sequence each immunoSEQ 96-well plate. The original methods were these. Because the immunoSEQ output held only junctional sequences and lacked quality scores, the filtering could not match the filtering applied to full-length reads. To assign V/J genes and CDR3, sequences were annotated against IMGT germline references using PyIR, a Python wrapper for IgBLAST v1.9. Reads were filtered out if the reads had weak V/J assignments (E-value above 1e-6), no CDR3, stop codons, out-of-frame junctions, or ambiguous translated residues. V3J clonotypes were defined by identical inferred V gene, J gene, and CDR3 amino acid sequence. Percentage overlap between repertoires was computed as shared unique clonotypes divided by the size of the smaller repertoire. Richness of each repertoire was evaluated using RTK rarefaction, the Chao1 estimator, and Recon v2.1 estimates of unobserved clonotypes. OLGA was used to compute generation probabilities for all TCRbeta clonotypes that the gDNA method yielded from a few donors. TCRdb stores this immuneACCESS table with in-frame sequences only. Part of the clones is absent; in the studies checked, under half of the shortfall reflects unresolved V genes, and no reason is known for the rest. From that table come the V and J calls and clone size; the DNA was used to work out D and trimming. Counted in this sample were 2 million to 2.5 million clones; roughly 92% of them appeared once. Approximately 0.4% of the sample goes to the ten largest clones.

CDR1 is given as GTSNPN and CDR2 as SVGIG, both from the germline V gene (reference sequence). At the junction V is shortened by 1 base and J by 8 bases, with 20 bases in between. The CDR3 numbers 15 residues from cysteine through phenylalanine. The retained sequence is limited to the CDR3, 45 bases, with the frame set at the first base. Sequenced: naive CD4+ T cells from PBMCs. The cell subset or site label for this specimen denotes: CD45RA+ positively selected. The rearrangement joined TRBV30 to TRBJ1-2, with the D segment identity uncertain. This TCR was recovered from a man aged 18 to 29 in good health. Some clones in this sample may be carry-over from other donors' samples. This receptor carries the CDR3 CAWSGLLTRLGGYTF. The nucleotide sequence reads TGTGCCTGGAGTGGATTGCTCACCCGCCTCGGGGGCTACACCTTC.